A single sample gave rise to the 14 T cell receptor beta chains below, sequenced in a study of Ad26.COV2.S vaccination and SARS-CoV-2 variants. Data came from immunoSEQ multiplex PCR; TCRdb stores just in-frame clones and leaves some out. The data contain about 350,000 clones, around 84% of them singletons. As to treatment: around 19 received Ad26.COV2.S at low or high dose, single or two shots; about 5 received placebo; per-sample allocation not given. The study sampled participants on day 63 after the first vaccine or placebo injection. Source: peripheral blood, taken in a trial of Ad26.COV2.S vaccine versus placebo. The receptor set was obtained from a person aged 18-65 years who received the Ad26.COV2.S COVID-19 vaccine or a placebo.

This chain joins TRBV5-4 and TRBJ2-1; 9 bases agree with TRBD1. CDR3 length: 14 amino acids. V shed 4 bases, J shed 9 bases, and the junction held 8 bases outside the gene matches. Looked up from germline, CDR1 is SGHNT and CDR2 is YYREEE (reference sequence). CDR3 sequence: CASSVTGQGVEQFF. The CDR3 DNA follows: TGTGCCAGCAGCGTGACGGGACAGGGAGTTGAGCAGTTCTTC.

This clone was seen a handful of times. The chain combines TRBV3-1 (or the pseudogene TRBV3-2) with TRBJ2-7, with TRBD1 matching 7 bases. The germline V gene encodes CDR1 LGHDT and CDR2 YNNKEL (reference sequence). Unmatched junction bases numbered 3, after V lost 4 bases and J lost 0 bases. This CDR3 is 14 amino acids long. CDR3 sequence reads: CASSPGQSSYEQYF. The CDR3 nucleotides are TGTGCCAGCAGCCCGGGACAGAGCTCCTACGAGCAGTACTTC.

The V call is TRBV7-4, the J call TRBJ2-5; D remains unclear. The V gene's germline CDR1 is SGHVT and CDR2 SQSDAQ. V was clipped by 5 bases and J by 2 bases, with 6 bases between them. This CDR3 spans 12 amino acids. The CDR3 region is CASSARQETQYF. The CDR3 region has the DNA TGTGCCAGCAGCGCTCGGCAAGAGACCCAGTACTTC.

V is TRBV6-5 and J is TRBJ2-7; possible D gene TRBD1, 5 bases. From germline, CDR1 is MNHEY and CDR2 SVGAGI. The CDR3 is 13 amino acids. V shed 7 bases and J shed 3 bases, with 13 bases lying between them. The CDR3 nucleotides are TGTGCCAGCATCACCCCAGGGTTCTACGAGCAGTACTTC. Translating it yields CASITPGFYEQYF.

This chain uses TRBV9 with TRBJ2-3; TRBD1 agrees at 9 bases. Germline assignment: CDR1 SGDLS and CDR2 YYNGEE. V dropped 2 bases and J dropped 5; count of bases not matched to a gene: 12. The CDR3 runs 17 residues. The CDR3 bases are TGTGCCAGCAGCGTGTCACCTCCCGGGACAGGGCGAGATACGCAGTATTTT. Amino acid sequence: CASSVSPPGTGRDTQYF.

The V and J genes are TRBV7-2 and TRBJ2-1; tentatively, D is TRBD2 (7 bases). Germline CDR1 and CDR2: SGHTA and FQGNSA. V was cut by 4 bases and J by 0 bases, with 22 bases left in between. This CDR3 region has 19 residues. As DNA, the CDR3 is TGTGCCAGCAGCTCAAGGGGAGGTCGGGGGGCCCCCTCCTACAATGAGCAGTTCTTC. This translates into CASSSRGGRGAPSYNEQFF.

This chain joins TRBV12-3 or TRBV12-4 and TRBJ1-2; 7 bases match TRBD1. The CDR3 runs 12 residues. V dropped 6 bases and J dropped 8; count of bases not matched to a gene: 6. CDR3 sequence reads: CASSPTDRGYTF. For the CDR3, the DNA is TGTGCCAGCAGCCCCACGGACAGGGGCTACACCTTC.

The chain is built from TRBV19 and TRBJ1-2; a possible D gene is TRBD1 (6 bases). Between the trimmed V and J ends, which lost 5 bases and 4 bases, there was a span of 8 bases. The CDR3 has 12 amino acids. Germline CDR1 is LNHDA and CDR2 is SQIVND (reference sequence). The CDR3, as DNA: TGTGCCAGTAGTGACAGGACCTATGGCTACACCTTC. As protein: CASSDRTYGYTF.

The chain has TRBV4-3 and TRBJ1-5; no clear D gene. Germline CDR1 is LGHNA and CDR2 is YSLEER. The V end lost 5 bases, the J end lost 9 bases, and 14 bases lay between the germline ends. The CDR3 consists of 13 residues. The CDR3: CASSNDFSGPQHF. The CDR3 nucleotides read TGCGCCAGCAGCAATGACTTCTCGGGGCCCCAGCATTTT.

This clone was seen once. The chain employs TRBV9 and TRBJ1-2; the D is unclear. The ends were cut back, 4 bases at V and 2 bases at J, with 9 bases in the middle. The CDR3 covers 13 residues. From germline, CDR1 is SGDLS and CDR2 YYNGEE. The DNA for the CDR3 is TGTGCCAGCAGCCCGCCGGACAACTATGGCTACACCTTC. Its translation: CASSPPDNYGYTF.

This clone was seen more than once but under ten times. In nucleotides, the CDR3 is TGTGCCAGCAGCCCGCTCGGGGCTCGGGCTTTCTTT. It yields the protein CASSPLGARAFF. The chain is built from TRBV3-1 (or the pseudogene TRBV3-2) and TRBJ1-1, with D maybe TRBD1 (5 bases). The CDR3 is 12 residues long. The germline V and J ends were trimmed by 4 bases and 11 bases, with 14 bases remaining between them. Germline V CDR1 and CDR2: LGHDT, YNNKEL (reference sequence).

This chain uses TRBV6-2 or TRBV6-3 with TRBJ2-7, with 11 bases aligning to TRBD2. The CDR3 sequence is 14 residues long. CDR1 and CDR2 (germline): MNHEY, SVGEGT. Trimming removed 2 bases from V and 4 bases from J; junction bases left unmatched: 1. The DNA for the CDR3 is TGTGCCAGCAGTTACACTAGCGGGAGTTACGAGCAGTACTTC. It codes for CASSYTSGSYEQYF.

The chain couples TRBV7-9 to TRBJ2-3, with D unresolved. CDR3 length equals 14 residues. From germline, CDR1 is SEHNR and CDR2 FQNEAQ (reference sequence). The germline V and J ends were trimmed by 2 bases and 2 bases, with 8 bases remaining between them. For the CDR3, the DNA is TGTGCCAGCAGCTTACAGGCCCCCACAGATACGCAGTATTTT. It translates to CASSLQAPTDTQYF. The full variable domain, with the rest looked up from reference TRBV7-9 and TRBJ2-3, is DTGVSQNPRHKITKRGQNVTFRCDPISEHNRLYWYRQTLGQGPEFLTYFQNEAQLEKSRLLSDRFSAERPKGSFSTLEIQRTEQGDSAMYLCASSLQAPTDTQYFGPGTRLTVL.

The chain carries TRBV15 and TRBJ2-1, with D tentatively TRBD1 or TRBD2 (5 bases each). CDR1 LNHNV and CDR2 YYDKDF come from the germline V gene (reference sequence). V lost 5 bases, J lost 8 bases, and 13 bases lay in between. This CDR3 comprises 13 residues. CDR3 coding DNA: TGTGCCACCAGCCCTTCCCGGGGCGATGAGCAGTTCTTC. It codes for CATSPSRGDEQFF.